The text below deals with one TCR beta chain. The antigen it recognizes is unknown. No quality values exist for individual bases; no much larger clone is one base distant. The sample is drawn from a study of CD8+CD57+ T cells in acquired aplastic anemia (dated by TCRdb to between 2017 and 2018). Some background on the complete study: A mean of roughly 2.9 ug of DNA, ranging from roughly 0.2 to 30 ug, was extracted from sorted CD4+ and CD8+ cells. Healthy donor samples averaged about 9.9 million reads for CD4+ and about 12 million for CD8+ cells.

TCR repertoires of sorted CD4+ and CD8+ blood T cells from severe aplastic anemia patients and healthy subjects were deep-sequenced in the study. Ficoll-Paque density gradient centrifugation was used to isolate peripheral blood mononuclear cells. Before DNA was extracted, CD4+ and CD8+ T cells were sorted using either FACS or magnetic beads. The paper's findings and limits, for the study overall: Between patients and healthy controls, no significant difference in CD8+ Simpson's diversity was found (P=0.060). Roughly 30 CD8+ CDR3 sequences were shared between patients and controls but appeared highly expressed in patients and within their immunodominant clones.

CDR1 and CDR2, looked up from the germline V gene, are SQVTM and ANQGSEA. V is cut by 7 bases and J by 5 bases, and the space between the germline ends is 17 bases. The CDR3 goes from the cysteine to the phenylalanine over 13 residues. CDR3 DNA is the only sequence kept; it has 39 bases, read in frame from the first base. Genomic DNA was used as template for profiling of TCR beta VDJ combinations and CDR3 sequences. An Illumina HiSeq 2000 was the platform used for TCR repertoire sequencing. The paper's processing steps were these. TRBV/TRBJ rearrangement plots, CDR3 size and DJ length profiles, and Simpson's diversity index were used to evaluate the repertoires. The immunodominant clone was defined as the most abundant DNA sequence in deep sequencing data. CDR3 amino acid sequences were screened for sharing across subjects and were compared with published repertoires and the VDJdb database. TCRdb reran the public reads through fastp at Q25 and MiXCR, keeping productive beta chains. One record per CDR3 amino acid sequence lists the most common genes and DNA. V and J calls and clone size were set by TCRdb, not the authors. This sample comprises a few hundred thousand distinct CDR3 sequences, 34% of them detected only once. The top ten clones comprise roughly 1.1% of the sample.

This chain joins TRBV29-1 to TRBJ1-1, with TRBD1 tentatively as D gene (5 bases match). The source is a human donor in good health, serving as a control. Sequencing input: sorted CD4+, CD8+, or CD8+CD57+ T cells (not recorded which) from PBMCs. The CDR3 loop reads CSATGFLKTEAFF. Here is the DNA: TGCAGCGCTACAGGCTTTTTAAAGACTGAAGCTTTCTTT.